This T cell receptor beta chain appears in the sequencing data of a study of blood T cell repertoires in COVID-19. This clone came up once. The Seattle site enrolled patients during active infection and followed them longitudinally. In germline, CDR1 is SGHNT, CDR2 YENEEA. This CDR3 contains 13 residues. Trimming left V 5 bases short and J 3 bases short, with 11 bases between. Clones were sequenced by immunoSEQ multiplex PCR, and TCRdb holds only the in-frame ones, with some missing. The table shows 120,000 or so clones, with 81% occurring only once. The TCR sequence derives from a man aged 25 to 40 with COVID-19, enrolled during active disease. V gene TRBV11-3 combines with J gene TRBJ2-7, with TRBD2 as a possible D gene (6 bases). Sequencing was carried out using peripheral blood. The CDR3 DNA reads TGTGCCAGCAGCCAAAACGGGGGCTACGAGCAGTACTTC. Translating gives CASSQNGGYEQYF.